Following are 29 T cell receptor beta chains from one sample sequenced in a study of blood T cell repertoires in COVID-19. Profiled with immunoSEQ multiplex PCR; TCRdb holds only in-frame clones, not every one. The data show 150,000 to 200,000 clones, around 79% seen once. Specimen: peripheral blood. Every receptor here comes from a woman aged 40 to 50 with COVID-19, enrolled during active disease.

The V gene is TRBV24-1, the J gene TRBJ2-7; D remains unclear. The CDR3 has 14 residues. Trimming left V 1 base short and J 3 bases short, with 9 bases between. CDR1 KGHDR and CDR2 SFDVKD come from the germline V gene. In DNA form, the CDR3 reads TGTGCCACCAGTGATTTTAGCCCGGGCTACGAGCAGTACTTC. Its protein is CATSDFSPGYEQYF.

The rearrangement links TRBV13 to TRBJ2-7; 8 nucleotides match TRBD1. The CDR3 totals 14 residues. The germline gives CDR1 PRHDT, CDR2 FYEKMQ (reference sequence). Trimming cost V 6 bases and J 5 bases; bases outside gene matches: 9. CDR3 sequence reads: CASSSLDRAHEQYF. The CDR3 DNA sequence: TGTGCCAGCAGTTCCCTGGACAGGGCACACGAGCAGTACTTC.

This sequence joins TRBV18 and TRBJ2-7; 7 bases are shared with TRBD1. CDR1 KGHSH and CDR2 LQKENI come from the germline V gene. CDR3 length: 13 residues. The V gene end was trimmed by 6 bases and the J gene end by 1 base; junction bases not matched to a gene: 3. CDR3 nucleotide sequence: TGTGCCAGCTCCAAGGGACAGTCCTACGAGCAGTACTTC. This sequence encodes CASSKGQSYEQYF.

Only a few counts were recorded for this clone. DNA of the CDR3: TGTGCCAGCAGCTCCAGGGGACAGTACGAGCAGTACTTC. Translation gives CASSSRGQYEQYF. The chain joins TRBV7-9 to TRBJ2-7; 7 positions agree with TRBD1. CDR1 and CDR2 from the germline V gene are SEHNR and FQNEAQ (reference sequence). With 4 bases clipped from V and 4 bases from J, the junction kept 4 bases outside the gene matches. The CDR3 is 13 residues long.

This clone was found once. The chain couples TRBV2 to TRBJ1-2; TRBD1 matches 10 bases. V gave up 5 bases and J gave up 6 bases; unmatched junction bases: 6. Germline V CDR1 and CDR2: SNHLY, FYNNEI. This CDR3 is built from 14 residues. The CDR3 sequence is CASSRQGAVDGYTF. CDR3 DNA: TGTGCCAGCAGTCGACAGGGGGCTGTAGATGGCTACACCTTC.

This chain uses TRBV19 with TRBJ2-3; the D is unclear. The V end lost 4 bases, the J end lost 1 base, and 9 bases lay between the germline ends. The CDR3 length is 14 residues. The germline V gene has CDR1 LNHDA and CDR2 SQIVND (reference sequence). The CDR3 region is CASSSQVGTDTQYF. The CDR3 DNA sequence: TGTGCCAGTAGTAGTCAGGTGGGCACAGATACGCAGTATTTT.

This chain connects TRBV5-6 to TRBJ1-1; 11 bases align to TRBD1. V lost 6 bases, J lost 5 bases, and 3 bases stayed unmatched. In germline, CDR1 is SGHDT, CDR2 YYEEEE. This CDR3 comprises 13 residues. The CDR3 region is CASTGTGGTEAFF. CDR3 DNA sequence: TGTGCCAGCACCGGGACAGGGGGAACTGAAGCTTTCTTT.

The CDR3 loop is CASKGVFYGYTF. For the CDR3, the DNA is TGTGCCAGTAAGGGAGTGTTCTATGGCTACACCTTC. J is TRBJ1-2 and V is TRBV19; the D is unclear. The ends were cut back, 7 bases at V and 4 bases at J, with 10 bases in the middle. The CDR3 spans 12 residues. Germline V gene data show CDR1 as LNHDA and CDR2 as SQIVND (reference sequence).

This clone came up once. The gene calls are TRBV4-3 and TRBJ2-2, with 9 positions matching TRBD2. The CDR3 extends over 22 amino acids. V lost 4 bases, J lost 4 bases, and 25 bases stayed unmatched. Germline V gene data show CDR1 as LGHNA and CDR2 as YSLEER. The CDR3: CASSRARTALSLAGSSTGELFF. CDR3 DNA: TGCGCCAGCAGCCGCGCCCGAACCGCATTGAGCCTAGCGGGGTCTAGCACCGGGGAGCTGTTTTTT.

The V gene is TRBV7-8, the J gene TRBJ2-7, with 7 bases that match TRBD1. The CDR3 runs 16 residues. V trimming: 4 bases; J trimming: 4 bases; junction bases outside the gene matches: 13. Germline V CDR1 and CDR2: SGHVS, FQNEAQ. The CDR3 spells CASSSRIGTATYEQYF. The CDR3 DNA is TGTGCCAGCAGCTCCCGCATCGGGACAGCCACGTACGAGCAGTACTTC. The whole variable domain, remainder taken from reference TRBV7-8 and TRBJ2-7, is GAGVSQSPRYKVAKRGQDVALRCDPISGHVSLFWYQQALGQGPEFLTYFQNEAQLDKSGLPSDRFFAERPEGSVSTLKIQRTQQEDSAVYLCASSSRIGTATYEQYFGPGTRLTVT.

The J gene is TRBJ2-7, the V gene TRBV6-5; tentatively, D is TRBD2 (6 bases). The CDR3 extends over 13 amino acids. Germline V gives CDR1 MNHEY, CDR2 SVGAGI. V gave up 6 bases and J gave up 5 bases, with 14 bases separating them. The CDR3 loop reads CASRRAGKHEQYF. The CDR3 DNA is TGTGCCAGCAGGCGAGCGGGTAAACACGAGCAGTACTTC.

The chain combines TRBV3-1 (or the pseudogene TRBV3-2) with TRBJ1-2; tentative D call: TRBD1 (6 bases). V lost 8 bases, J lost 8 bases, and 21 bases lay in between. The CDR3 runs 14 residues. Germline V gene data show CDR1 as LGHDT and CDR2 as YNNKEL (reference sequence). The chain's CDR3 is CASAKYQGTEGYTF. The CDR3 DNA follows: TGTGCCAGCGCTAAATACCAGGGGACGGAGGGCTACACCTTC.

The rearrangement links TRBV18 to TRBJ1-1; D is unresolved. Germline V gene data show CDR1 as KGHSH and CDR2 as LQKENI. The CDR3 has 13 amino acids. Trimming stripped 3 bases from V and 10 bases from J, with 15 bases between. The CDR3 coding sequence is TGTGCCAGCTCACCGGTCGGTAATCACGGAGCTTTCTTT. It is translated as CASSPVGNHGAFF.

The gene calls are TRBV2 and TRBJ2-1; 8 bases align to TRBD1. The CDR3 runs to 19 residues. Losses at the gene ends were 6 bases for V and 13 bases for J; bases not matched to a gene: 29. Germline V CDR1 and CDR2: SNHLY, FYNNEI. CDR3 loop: CASSGALTPGGNLKDSQFF. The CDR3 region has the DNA TGTGCCAGCAGCGGGGCCCTGACCCCAGGGGGCAATTTGAAGGATAGTCAGTTCTTC. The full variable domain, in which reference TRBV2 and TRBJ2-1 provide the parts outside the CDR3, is EPEVTQTPSHQVTQMGQEVILRCVPISNHLYFYWYRQILGQKVEFLVSFYNNEISEKSEIFDDQFSVERPDGSNFTLKIRSTKLEDSAMYFCASSGALTPGGNLKDSQFFGPGTRLTVL.

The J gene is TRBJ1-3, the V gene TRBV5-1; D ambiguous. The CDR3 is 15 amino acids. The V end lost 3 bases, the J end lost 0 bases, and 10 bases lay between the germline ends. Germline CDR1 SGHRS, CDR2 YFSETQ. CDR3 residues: CASSSGAYSGNTIYF. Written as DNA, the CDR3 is TGCGCCAGCAGCTCGGGAGCCTACTCTGGAAACACCATATATTTT.

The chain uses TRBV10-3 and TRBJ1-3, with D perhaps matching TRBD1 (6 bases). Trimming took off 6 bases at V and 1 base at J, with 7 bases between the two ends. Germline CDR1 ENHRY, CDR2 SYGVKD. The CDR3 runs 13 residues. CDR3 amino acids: CAIRGTSGNTIYF. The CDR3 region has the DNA TGTGCCATCAGGGGGACATCTGGAAACACCATATATTTT.

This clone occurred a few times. The CDR3 sequence is CASSPSGTAYQETQYF. CDR3 nucleotides: TGTGCCAGCTCACCAAGTGGGACTGCGTACCAAGAGACCCAGTACTTC. The chain links TRBV18 to TRBJ2-5, with a tentative D call TRBD2 (6 bases). With 2 bases removed from V and 0 bases from J, the gap between germline ends came to 13 bases. CDR1 is KGHSH, CDR2 LQKENI, per germline. This CDR3 spans 16 amino acids. Together with reference TRBV18 and TRBJ2-5, the CDR3 gives the full variable domain: NAGVMQNPRHLVRRRGQEARLRCSPMKGHSHVYWYRQLPEEGLKFMVYLQKENIIDESGMPKERFSAEFPKEGPSILRIQQVVRGDSAAYFCASSPSGTAYQETQYFGPGTRLLVL.

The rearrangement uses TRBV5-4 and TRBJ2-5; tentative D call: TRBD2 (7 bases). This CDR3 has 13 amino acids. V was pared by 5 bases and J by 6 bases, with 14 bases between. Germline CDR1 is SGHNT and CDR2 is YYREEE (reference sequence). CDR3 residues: CASSEGGEKTQYF. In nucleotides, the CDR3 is TGTGCCAGCAGTGAGGGGGGGGAAAAGACCCAGTACTTC.

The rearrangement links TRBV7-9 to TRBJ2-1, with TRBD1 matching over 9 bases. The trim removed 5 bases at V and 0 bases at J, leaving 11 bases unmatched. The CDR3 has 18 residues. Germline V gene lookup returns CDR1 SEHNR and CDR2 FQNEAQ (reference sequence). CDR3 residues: CASSPSDRGYFSYNEQFF. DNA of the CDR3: TGTGCCAGCAGCCCCAGTGACAGGGGGTACTTCTCCTACAATGAGCAGTTCTTC.

CDR3 protein: CASSSRGGASKNIQYF. DNA of the CDR3: TGCGCCAGCAGCTCCAGAGGGGGGGCTTCCAAAAACATTCAGTACTTC. This chain uses TRBV5-1 with TRBJ2-4; the D gene is possibly TRBD2 (7 bases). Germline CDR1 and CDR2: SGHRS and YFSETQ. The CDR3 is made up of 16 amino acids. Trimming took 3 bases from V and 2 from J, leaving 15 bases between them.

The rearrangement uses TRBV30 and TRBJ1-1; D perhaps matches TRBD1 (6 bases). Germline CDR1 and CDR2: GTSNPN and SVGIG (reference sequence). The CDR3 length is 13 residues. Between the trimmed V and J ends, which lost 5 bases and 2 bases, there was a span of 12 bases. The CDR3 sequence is CAWLRTANTEAFF. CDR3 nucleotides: TGTGCCTGGCTCCGGACAGCCAACACTGAAGCTTTCTTT.

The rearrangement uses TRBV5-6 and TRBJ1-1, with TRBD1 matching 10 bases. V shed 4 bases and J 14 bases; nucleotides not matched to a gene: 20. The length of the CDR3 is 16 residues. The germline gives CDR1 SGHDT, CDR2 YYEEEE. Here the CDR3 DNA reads TGTGCCAGCAGCCCAAGACCGGGACAGGGGACAACCGAAGAATTCTTT. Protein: CASSPRPGQGTTEEFF. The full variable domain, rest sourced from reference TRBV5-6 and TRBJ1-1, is DAGVTQSPTHLIKTRGQQVTLRCSPKSGHDTVSWYQQALGQGPQFIFQYYEEEERQRGNFPDRFSGHQFPNYSSELNVNALLLGDSALYLCASSPRPGQGTTEEFFGQGTRLTVV.

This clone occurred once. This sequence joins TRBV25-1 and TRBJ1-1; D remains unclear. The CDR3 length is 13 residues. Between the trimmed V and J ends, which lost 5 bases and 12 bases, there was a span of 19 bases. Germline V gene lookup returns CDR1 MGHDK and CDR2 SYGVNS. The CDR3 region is CASSQTRRFGSFF. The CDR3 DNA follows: TGTGCCAGCAGTCAGACGAGGAGGTTCGGCTCTTTCTTT.

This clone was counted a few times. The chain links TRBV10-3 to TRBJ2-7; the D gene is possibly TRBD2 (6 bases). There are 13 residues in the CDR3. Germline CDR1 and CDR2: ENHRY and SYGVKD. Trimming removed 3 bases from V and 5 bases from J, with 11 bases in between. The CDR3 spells CAISDRIADEQYF. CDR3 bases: TGTGCCATCAGTGATAGGATAGCGGACGAGCAGTACTTC.

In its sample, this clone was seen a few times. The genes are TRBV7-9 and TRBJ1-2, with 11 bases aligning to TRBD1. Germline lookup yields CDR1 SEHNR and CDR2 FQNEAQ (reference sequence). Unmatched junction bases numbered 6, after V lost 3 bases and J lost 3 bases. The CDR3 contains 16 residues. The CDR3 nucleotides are TGTGCCAGCAGCTTTTATGGACAGGGGGCGGACTATGGCTACACCTTC. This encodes CASSFYGQGADYGYTF.

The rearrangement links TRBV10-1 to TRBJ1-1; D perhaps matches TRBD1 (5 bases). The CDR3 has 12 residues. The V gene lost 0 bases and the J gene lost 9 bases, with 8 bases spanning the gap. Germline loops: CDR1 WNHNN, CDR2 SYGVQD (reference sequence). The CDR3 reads CASSESGTKAFF. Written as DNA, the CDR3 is TGCGCCAGCAGTGAGTCGGGGACTAAAGCTTTCTTT.

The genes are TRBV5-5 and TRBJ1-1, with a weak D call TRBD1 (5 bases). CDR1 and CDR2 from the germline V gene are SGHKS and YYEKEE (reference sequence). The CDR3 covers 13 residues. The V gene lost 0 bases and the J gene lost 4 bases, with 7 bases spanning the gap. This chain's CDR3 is CASSLEGPTEAFF. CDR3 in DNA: TGTGCCAGCAGCTTGGAGGGGCCCACTGAAGCTTTCTTT. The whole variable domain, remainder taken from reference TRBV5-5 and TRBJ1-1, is DAGVTQSPTHLIKTRGQQVTLRCSPISGHKSVSWYQQVLGQGPQFIFQYYEKEERGRGNFPDRFSARQFPNYSSELNVNALLLGDSALYLCASSLEGPTEAFFGQGTRLTVV.

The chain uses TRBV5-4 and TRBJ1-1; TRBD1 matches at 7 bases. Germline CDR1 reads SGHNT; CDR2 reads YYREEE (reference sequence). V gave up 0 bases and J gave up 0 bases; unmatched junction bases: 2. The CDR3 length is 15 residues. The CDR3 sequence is CASSLAGTVNTEAFF. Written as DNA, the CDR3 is TGTGCCAGCAGCTTGGCCGGGACAGTGAACACTGAAGCTTTCTTT.

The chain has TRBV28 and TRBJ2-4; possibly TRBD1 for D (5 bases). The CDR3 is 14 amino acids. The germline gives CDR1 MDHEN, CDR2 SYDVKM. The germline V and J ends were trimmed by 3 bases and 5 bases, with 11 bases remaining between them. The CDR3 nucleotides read TGTGCCAGCAGTTTGACAGACGGACAAAACATTCAGTACTTC. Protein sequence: CASSLTDGQNIQYF.